These T cell receptor beta chains were read from a single sample in a study of CD8+ T cells in alopecia areata. Sequencing was performed with immunoSEQ multiplex PCR; in TCRdb, only in-frame clones are kept and a portion is missing. The sample includes fewer than 100,000 clones, roughly two fifths of them seen just once. Sequencing was carried out using CD4+ T cells sorted from blood. All receptors derive from a human donor with alopecia areata. Each CDR3 is given with its conserved first and last residue. Each record gives: D gene, clone size, J gene, V gene, CDR3 protein, CDR3 DNA. The D gene is left open where the match is weak. Size tells how often a clone was seen (once, few, many) or the class of an expanded clone, and some rows leave it out.

d_call: .; clone_size: .; j_call: TRBJ2-7; v_call: TRBV21-1; cdr3_aa: CASSPAEGSYEQYF; cdr3_nt: TGTGCCAGCAGCCCGGCGGAGGGCTCCTACGAGCAGTACTTC
d_call: .; clone_size: .; j_call: TRBJ2-3; v_call: TRBV7-2; cdr3_aa: CASSSLADTQYF; cdr3_nt: TGTGCCAGCAGCTCGTTGGCAGATACGCAGTATTTT
d_call: .; clone_size: .; j_call: TRBJ2-4; v_call: TRBV15; cdr3_aa: CATSRVASGARIF; cdr3_nt: .
d_call: .; clone_size: .; j_call: TRBJ2-1; v_call: TRBV2; cdr3_aa: CASSPQQENEQFF; cdr3_nt: TGTGCCAGCAGCCCCCAACAGGAGAATGAGCAGTTCTTC
d_call: TRBD2; clone_size: few; j_call: TRBJ2-1; v_call: TRBV29-1; cdr3_aa: CSVARLAGEQYNEQFF; cdr3_nt: TGCAGCGTTGCCCGGCTAGCGGGAGAGCAGTACAATGAGCAGTTCTTC
d_call: .; clone_size: .; j_call: TRBJ1-4; v_call: TRBV30; cdr3_aa: CAWRLGNRGKLFF; cdr3_nt: TGTGCCTGGAGGTTGGGCAATAGAGGAAAACTGTTTTTT
d_call: .; clone_size: once; j_call: TRBJ2-3; v_call: TRBV5-6; cdr3_aa: CASFRRGADTQYF; cdr3_nt: TGTGCCAGCTTCAGGAGGGGAGCAGATACGCAGTATTTT
d_call: TRBD2; clone_size: .; j_call: TRBJ2-1; v_call: TRBV7-9; cdr3_aa: CASTRSGLGRGREQFF; cdr3_nt: TGTGCCAGCACCCGTAGTGGACTAGGAAGGGGCAGGGAGCAGTTCTTC
d_call: .; clone_size: .; j_call: TRBJ1-2; v_call: TRBV29-1; cdr3_aa: CSVEVSTSNYGYTF; cdr3_nt: TGCAGCGTTGAAGTTAGCACTTCTAACTATGGCTACACCTTC
d_call: .; clone_size: .; j_call: TRBJ2-1; v_call: TRBV28; cdr3_aa: CASSLVRLEQFF; cdr3_nt: TGTGCCAGCAGTTTAGTCCGATTAGAGCAGTTCTTC
d_call: .; clone_size: .; j_call: TRBJ1-5; v_call: TRBV4-1; cdr3_aa: CASSQGTVSNQPQHF; cdr3_nt: TGCGCCAGCAGCCAGGGAACTGTTAGCAATCAGCCCCAGCATTTT
d_call: .; clone_size: .; j_call: TRBJ2-3; v_call: TRBV29-1; cdr3_aa: CSVPDPPDTQYF; cdr3_nt: TGCAGCGTCCCCGACCCACCCGATACGCAGTATTTT
d_call: TRBD1; clone_size: .; j_call: TRBJ1-1; v_call: TRBV30; cdr3_aa: CAWSRQGAEAFF; cdr3_nt: TGTGCCTGGAGTCGACAGGGAGCTGAAGCTTTCTTT
d_call: TRBD2; clone_size: few; j_call: TRBJ2-1; v_call: TRBV5-1; cdr3_aa: CASSLAGQRGNNEQFF; cdr3_nt: TGCGCCAGCAGCTTGGCCGGCCAGCGGGGTAACAATGAGCAGTTCTTC
d_call: .; clone_size: once; j_call: TRBJ2-7; v_call: TRBV4-1; cdr3_aa: CASSQRPRGGRPRGIYEQYF; cdr3_nt: TGCGCCAGCAGCCAGAGGCCCCGGGGAGGACGGCCGAGAGGGATCTACGAGCAGTACTTC
d_call: .; clone_size: .; j_call: TRBJ2-2; v_call: TRBV29-1; cdr3_aa: CSVEAGVDTGELFF; cdr3_nt: TGCAGCGTTGAGGCTGGGGTGGACACCGGGGAGCTGTTTTTT
d_call: TRBD1; clone_size: once; j_call: TRBJ1-4; v_call: TRBV5-1; cdr3_aa: CASSPGDSNEKLFF; cdr3_nt: TGCGCCAGCAGCCCTGGGGACAGCAATGAAAAACTGTTTTTT
d_call: .; clone_size: .; j_call: TRBJ1-5; v_call: TRBV30; cdr3_aa: CAWRRKGDQPQHF; cdr3_nt: TGTGCCTGGAGGAGAAAGGGAGATCAGCCCCAGCATTTT
d_call: TRBD1; clone_size: .; j_call: TRBJ2-3; v_call: TRBV25-1; cdr3_aa: CASSRGRITDTQYF; cdr3_nt: TGTGCCAGCAGCAGGGGGCGAATCACAGATACGCAGTATTTT
d_call: TRBD1; clone_size: .; j_call: TRBJ1-2; v_call: TRBV7-2; cdr3_aa: CASSLGGQGLGYTF; cdr3_nt: TGTGCCAGCAGCTTAGGGGGACAGGGATTAGGCTACACCTTC
d_call: .; clone_size: .; j_call: TRBJ2-5; v_call: TRBV27; cdr3_aa: CASSGDLKGTQYF; cdr3_nt: TGTGCCAGCAGTGGGGACCTAAAGGGGACCCAGTACTTC
d_call: .; clone_size: once; j_call: TRBJ2-5; v_call: TRBV29-1; cdr3_aa: CSVEDRRAVQRETQYF; cdr3_nt: TGCAGCGTTGAAGATCGGAGAGCGGTCCAGAGGGAGACCCAGTACTTC
d_call: TRBD1; clone_size: few; j_call: TRBJ2-5; v_call: TRBV29-1; cdr3_aa: CSVEPGTGDQTQYF; cdr3_nt: TGCAGCGTTGAACCCGGGACAGGGGACCAGACCCAGTACTTC
d_call: .; clone_size: few; j_call: TRBJ2-1; v_call: TRBV7-2; cdr3_aa: CASSPRATRDREQFF; cdr3_nt: TGTGCCAGCAGCCCACGGGCTACCCGGGACCGTGAGCAGTTCTTC
d_call: TRBD2; clone_size: few; j_call: TRBJ2-1; v_call: TRBV4-2; cdr3_aa: CASSQDEVQRGGYNEQFF; cdr3_nt: TGTGCCAGCAGCCAAGATGAGGTCCAGCGGGGGGGATACAATGAGCAGTTCTTC
d_call: .; clone_size: .; j_call: TRBJ1-1; v_call: TRBV29-1; cdr3_aa: CSVRRTSNTEAFF; cdr3_nt: TGCAGCGTCCGACGGACATCGAACACTGAAGCTTTCTTT
d_call: .; clone_size: .; j_call: TRBJ1-1; v_call: TRBV29-1; cdr3_aa: CSVVGRTEAFF; cdr3_nt: TGCAGCGTTGTCGGGCGGACTGAAGCTTTCTTT
d_call: .; clone_size: .; j_call: TRBJ2-3; v_call: TRBV20-1; cdr3_aa: CSASGTVQYF; cdr3_nt: TGCAGTGCTTCCGGGACCGTGCAGTATTTT
d_call: .; clone_size: .; j_call: TRBJ2-1; v_call: TRBV18; cdr3_aa: CASSLSPGHHEQFF; cdr3_nt: TGTGCCAGCTCACTATCCCCGGGACACCATGAGCAGTTCTTC
d_call: TRBD2; clone_size: .; j_call: TRBJ2-3; v_call: TRBV29-1; cdr3_aa: CSSGGAGGGTDTQYF; cdr3_nt: TGCAGCTCCGGGGGAGCGGGAGGGGGCACAGATACGCAGTATTTT
d_call: .; clone_size: .; j_call: TRBJ2-7; v_call: TRBV30; cdr3_aa: CAWSAGVPYEQYF; cdr3_nt: TGTGCCTGGAGCGCAGGGGTGCCCTACGAGCAGTACTTC
d_call: TRBD1; clone_size: .; j_call: TRBJ2-7; v_call: TRBV28; cdr3_aa: CASMADRGYEQYF; cdr3_nt: TGTGCCAGCATGGCGGACAGGGGTTACGAGCAGTACTTC
d_call: .; clone_size: .; j_call: TRBJ1-2; v_call: TRBV28; cdr3_aa: CASRSAPNYGYTF; cdr3_nt: TGTGCCAGCAGATCTGCCCCTAACTATGGCTACACCTTC
d_call: .; clone_size: .; j_call: TRBJ2-1; v_call: TRBV11-2; cdr3_aa: CASGRRLQFF; cdr3_nt: TGTGCCAGTGGGCGGCGCCTGCAGTTCTTC
d_call: TRBD1; clone_size: .; j_call: TRBJ2-4; v_call: TRBV29-1; cdr3_aa: CSVAYRGMAKNIQYF; cdr3_nt: TGCAGCGTTGCTTACAGGGGTATGGCCAAAAACATTCAGTACTTC
d_call: .; clone_size: once; j_call: TRBJ2-5; v_call: TRBV20-1; cdr3_aa: CSPDGVETQYF; cdr3_nt: TGCAGTCCTGACGGTGTAGAGACCCAGTACTTC
d_call: .; clone_size: .; j_call: TRBJ2-1; v_call: TRBV7-2; cdr3_aa: CASSLSGTVSYNEQFF; cdr3_nt: TGTGCCAGCAGCTTAAGCGGGACAGTATCCTACAATGAGCAGTTCTTC
d_call: .; clone_size: few; j_call: TRBJ2-3; v_call: TRBV29-1; cdr3_aa: CSATFNTDTQYF; cdr3_nt: TGCAGCGCTACATTTAACACAGATACGCAGTATTTT
d_call: .; clone_size: .; j_call: TRBJ2-7; v_call: TRBV18; cdr3_aa: CASSPDSSGYEQYF; cdr3_nt: TGTGCCAGCTCACCTGATAGTAGCGGATACGAGCAGTACTTC
d_call: .; clone_size: .; j_call: TRBJ2-1; v_call: TRBV9; cdr3_aa: CASSVGESAYNEQFF; cdr3_nt: TGTGCCAGCAGCGTGGGGGAGTCCGCCTACAATGAGCAGTTCTTC
d_call: .; clone_size: .; j_call: TRBJ2-3; v_call: TRBV29-1; cdr3_aa: CSVDLAWATDTQYF; cdr3_nt: TGCAGCGTTGACTTGGCTTGGGCAACAGATACGCAGTATTTT
d_call: .; clone_size: .; j_call: TRBJ1-1; v_call: TRBV5-8; cdr3_aa: CASSFSLDRQAFF; cdr3_nt: TGTGCCAGCAGCTTTTCCCTAGACAGGCAAGCTTTCTTT
d_call: .; clone_size: few; j_call: TRBJ2-3; v_call: TRBV2; cdr3_aa: CASELQRAELDTQYF; cdr3_nt: TGTGCCAGCGAGCTACAGCGGGCGGAATTAGATACGCAGTATTTT
d_call: TRBD1; clone_size: .; j_call: TRBJ2-7; v_call: TRBV29-1; cdr3_aa: CSAVRQGPGEQYF; cdr3_nt: TGCAGCGCTGTTCGACAGGGGCCTGGCGAGCAGTACTTC
d_call: .; clone_size: once; j_call: TRBJ1-2; v_call: TRBV30; cdr3_aa: CATTAQGPSSYGYTF; cdr3_nt: TGTGCTACAACAGCGCAGGGCCCTTCATCCTATGGCTACACCTTC
d_call: TRBD2; clone_size: .; j_call: TRBJ2-5; v_call: TRBV4-2; cdr3_aa: CASSLGGAQETQYF; cdr3_nt: TGTGCCAGCAGCCTCGGGGGGGCACAAGAGACCCAGTACTTC
d_call: .; clone_size: .; j_call: TRBJ1-5; v_call: TRBV14; cdr3_aa: CASSQEEHQPQHF; cdr3_nt: TGTGCCAGCAGCCAAGAAGAGCATCAGCCCCAGCATTTT
d_call: .; clone_size: .; j_call: TRBJ2-5; v_call: TRBV30; cdr3_aa: CAWSRRVPETQYF; cdr3_nt: TGTGCCTGGAGCCGGAGAGTTCCAGAGACCCAGTACTTC
d_call: .; clone_size: few; j_call: TRBJ2-3; v_call: TRBV29-1; cdr3_aa: CSVGRTPIF; cdr3_nt: TGCAGCGTAGGGAGGACCCCCATATTT
d_call: TRBD1; clone_size: few; j_call: TRBJ1-1; v_call: TRBV29-1; cdr3_aa: CSVERTGVGTEAFF; cdr3_nt: TGCAGCGTTGAAAGGACAGGGGTGGGGACTGAAGCTTTCTTT
d_call: TRBD2; clone_size: once; j_call: TRBJ2-1; v_call: TRBV29-1; cdr3_aa: CSVHLRLALNEQFF; cdr3_nt: TGCAGCGTTCACCTCAGACTAGCACTTAATGAGCAGTTCTTC
d_call: TRBD1; clone_size: few; j_call: TRBJ1-4; v_call: TRBV9; cdr3_aa: CASSRDRGGEKLFF; cdr3_nt: TGTGCCAGCAGCCGCGACAGGGGTGGAGAAAAACTGTTTTTT
d_call: .; clone_size: .; j_call: TRBJ2-1; v_call: TRBV25-1; cdr3_aa: CASRGEYNEQFF; cdr3_nt: TGTGCCAGCAGGGGTGAATACAATGAGCAGTTCTTC
d_call: .; clone_size: .; j_call: TRBJ2-7; v_call: TRBV28; cdr3_aa: CAIGQYYEQYF; cdr3_nt: TGTGCCATCGGACAGTACTACGAGCAGTACTTC
d_call: TRBD1; clone_size: .; j_call: TRBJ2-7; v_call: TRBV29-1; cdr3_aa: CSVTPGDRGLYEQYF; cdr3_nt: TGCAGCGTAACACCTGGGGACAGGGGGCTCTACGAGCAGTACTTC